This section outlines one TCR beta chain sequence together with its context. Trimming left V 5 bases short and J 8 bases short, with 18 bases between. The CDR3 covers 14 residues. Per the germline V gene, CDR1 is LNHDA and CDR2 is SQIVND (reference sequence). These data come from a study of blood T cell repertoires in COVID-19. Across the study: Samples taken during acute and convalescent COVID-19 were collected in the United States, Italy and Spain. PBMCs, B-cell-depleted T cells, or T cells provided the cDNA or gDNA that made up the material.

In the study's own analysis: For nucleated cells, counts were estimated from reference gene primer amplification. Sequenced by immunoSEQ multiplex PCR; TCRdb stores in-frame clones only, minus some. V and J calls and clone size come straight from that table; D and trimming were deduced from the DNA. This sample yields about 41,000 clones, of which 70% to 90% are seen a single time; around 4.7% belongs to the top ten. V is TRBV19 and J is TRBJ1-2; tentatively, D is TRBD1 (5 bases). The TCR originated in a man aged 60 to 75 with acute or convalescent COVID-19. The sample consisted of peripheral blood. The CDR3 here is CASSPKGALRGYTF. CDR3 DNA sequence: TGTGCCAGTAGTCCTAAAGGGGCTTTACGGGGCTACACCTTC.